The next 6 T cell receptor beta chains were all read from a single sample in a study of cytomegalovirus exposure and HLA in healthy donors. Primers included in the PCR were 60 Vbeta and 13 Jbeta primers. Clones were read by immunoSEQ multiplex PCR, and TCRdb kept only the in-frame ones, dropping some. The table lists about 190,000 clones, 79% of them singletons, with about 1.5% in the top ten. What was sequenced was PBMCs. These receptors originate from a woman between 18 and 29 years old in good health and CMV-seronegative.

This clone turned up a few times. For the CDR3, the DNA is TGCGCCAGCAGCCCCTTACTCGAGAGACCCGGGACAAGCACAACCTTCTACGAGCAGTACTTC. Protein: CASSPLLERPGTSTTFYEQYF. The genes are TRBV4-1 and TRBJ2-7; TRBD1 is a possible D gene (6 bases). V was trimmed by 4 bases and J by 3 bases, leaving 34 bases between them. The CDR3 consists of 21 residues. Germline assignment: CDR1 MGHRA and CDR2 YSYEKL.

To note about this clone: Relative to the germline gene, one junction end is altered; a read error may explain this. The gene calls are TRBV7-9 and TRBJ1-5; D gene uncertain. Germline CDR1 SEHNR, CDR2 FQNEAQ (reference sequence). The CDR3 has 13 amino acids. The CDR3 here is CSSSSEGNQPQHF. Written as DNA, the CDR3 is TGTTCCAGCAGCTCCGAGGGCAATCAGCCCCAGCATTTT.

V is TRBV4-1 and J is TRBJ1-5; 8 positions match TRBD1. V lost 3 bases to trimming and J lost 7 bases; unmatched junction nucleotides: 5. The CDR3 spans 14 residues. Germline values: CDR1 MGHRA, CDR2 YSYEKL. CDR3 amino acids: CASSQTGVRQPQHF. For the CDR3, the DNA is TGCGCCAGCAGCCAGACAGGGGTGCGGCAGCCCCAGCATTTT.

For this clone: Other DNA variants within this sample encode the same CDR3. This sequence joins TRBV4-1 and TRBJ1-1, with 7 bases lining up with TRBD1. The junction had 1 base not matched to a gene; V was cut back by 4 bases and J by 2 bases. The CDR3 has 13 amino acids. The germline gives CDR1 MGHRA, CDR2 YSYEKL. The CDR3 here is CASSRDRNTEAFF. CDR3 nucleotides: TGCGCCAGCAGCCGGGACAGAAACACTGAAGCTTTCTTT.

V usage is TRBV7-6 and J usage is TRBJ1-3; 8 positions agree with TRBD1. The CDR3 length is 14 residues. Unmatched junction bases numbered 9, after V lost 10 bases and J lost 4 bases. CDR1 is SGHVS and CDR2 is FNYEAQ in the germline V gene. In DNA, the CDR3 is TGTGCCACCAAGTCAGGGGGCGCGGGAAACACCATATATTTT. It is translated as CATKSGGAGNTIYF.

The V call is TRBV10-2, the J call TRBJ2-3; 10 nucleotides match TRBD1. This CDR3 contains 13 residues. Losses at the gene ends were 8 bases for V and 4 bases for J; bases not matched to a gene: 3. CDR1 is WSHSY, CDR2 SAAADI, per germline. CDR3 nucleotide sequence: TGCGCCAGCGGGGACAGGGGAGCAGATACGCAGTATTTT. Translation: CASGDRGADTQYF.